Below, 13 T cell receptor beta chains from the same sample are listed, as sequenced in a study of T cells in Graves' hyperthyroidism and ophthalmopathy. Amplification targeted TCR beta CDR3 regions from RNA transcripts. The primer set for the first-round RT-PCR of the TCR CDR3 was HTBI. MiXCR, run by TCRdb on the multiplex PCR reads, gives a single entry per CDR3 protein. The sample has some 250,000 distinct CDR3 sequences; 13% to 15% are singletons. Sequencing used blood. All receptors come from a middle-aged woman with Graves' hyperthyroidism that later progressed to Graves' ophthalmopathy.

This clonotype was counted many times. One end of the junction is discordant with germline, which a read error may explain. The V and J genes are TRBV7-8 and TRBJ1-2, with 9 bases that match TRBD1. The CDR3 spans 15 residues. Germline CDR1 is SGHVS and CDR2 is FQNEAQ. The DNA of the CDR3 is TGTGCCAGCAGCCATCCGGGACAGGGCGCCTATCGCTACACCTTC. This sequence encodes CASSHPGQGAYRYTF.

Turning to this clonotype: A much larger clone differs from this one at a single base, so this may be a read error. The chain couples TRBV11-2 to TRBJ2-7; the D is unclear. Germline CDR1 reads SGHAT; CDR2 reads FQNNGV. This CDR3 is built from 13 residues. The CDR3 nucleotides read TGTGCCAACAGCTCCTCCCCGTCTTACGAGCAGTACTTC. It codes for CANSSSPSYEQYF.

To note about this clonotype: One junction end disagrees with the germline gene, perhaps due to a read error. The chain joins TRBV5-1 to TRBJ2-5, with 9 bases matching TRBD2. CDR3 length: 14 residues. The V gene's germline CDR1 is SGHRS and CDR2 YFSETQ. For the CDR3, the DNA is TGCGCCAGCAGCTTAGCGGGAGGTGGAGAGACCCAGCACTTC. It codes for CASSLAGGGETQHF.

This clonotype was counted ten times or more. V usage is TRBV12-3 or TRBV12-4 and J usage is TRBJ2-2; no firm D call. CDR3 length: 14 amino acids. V lost 4 bases and J lost 3, with 9 bases in between. The CDR3 reads CASSSRYDTGELFF. For the CDR3, the DNA is TGTGCCAGCAGTTCCCGATACGACACCGGGGAGCTGTTTTTT.

This clonotype was seen many times. The V gene is TRBV2, the J gene TRBJ1-1, with 9 bases fitting TRBD1. Trimming took 4 bases from V and 5 from J; bases not matched to a gene: 8. The germline V gene has CDR1 SNHLY and CDR2 FYNNEI. The CDR3 length is 15 residues. CDR3 sequence reads: CASSGWTGVVTEAFF. The DNA for the CDR3 is TGTGCCAGCAGTGGATGGACAGGGGTAGTAACTGAAGCTTTCTTT.

This clonotype appeared many times. V usage is TRBV12-3 or TRBV12-4 and J usage is TRBJ2-2; D remains ambiguous. The CDR3 is 13 residues long. V gave up 5 bases and J gave up 7 bases, with 11 bases separating them. CDR3: CASSPDPIGELFF. Here the CDR3 DNA reads TGTGCCAGCAGTCCTGACCCCATCGGGGAGCTGTTTTTT.

Many counts were recorded for this clonotype. The chain carries TRBV5-1 and TRBJ2-2; 9 bases fit TRBD1. With V trimmed by 2 bases and J by 6 bases, 5 bases remained unmatched. This CDR3 contains 15 residues. CDR1 and CDR2 from the germline V gene are SGHRS and YFSETQ. The chain's CDR3 is CASSFRDRVSGELFF. For the CDR3, the DNA is TGCGCCAGCAGCTTCCGGGACAGGGTCTCCGGGGAGCTGTTTTTT.

This clonotype was observed many times. The chain recombines TRBV18 with TRBJ2-1, with 9 bases that match TRBD1. This CDR3 is built from 15 residues. The V and J ends lost 4 bases and 3 bases, in that order; junction bases with no gene match: 4. The germline CDR1 and CDR2 sequences are KGHSH and LQKENI. Here the CDR3 reads CASSHGTGSYNEQFF. Here the CDR3 DNA reads TGTGCCAGCTCACACGGGACAGGGAGCTACAATGAGCAGTTCTTC.

This clonotype was detected ten times or more. Here the CDR3 DNA reads TGTGCCAGCAGCGTAGCAGTTTTCAATGAGCAGTTCTTC. Translated: CASSVAVFNEQFF. J is TRBJ2-1 and V is TRBV9; D is undetermined. The CDR3 is made up of 13 amino acids. V lost 0 bases to trimming and J lost 6 bases, with 7 bases between them. Germline CDR1 reads SGDLS; CDR2 reads YYNGEE.

This clonotype was counted once. The chain carries TRBV7-2 and TRBJ2-3, with D possibly TRBD1 on 6 matching bases. Germline assignment: CDR1 SGHTA and CDR2 FQGNSA. The CDR3 totals 15 residues. With 0 bases removed from V and 4 bases from J, the gap between germline ends came to 11 bases. CDR3 sequence (DNA): TGTGCCAGCAGCTTAGCGGGCAGGGGTTCAGATACGCAGTATTTT. This translates into CASSLAGRGSDTQYF.

This clonotype was found a few times. V gene TRBV4-1 combines with J gene TRBJ1-1, with 8 bases matching TRBD1. CDR1 and CDR2 from the germline V gene are MGHRA and YSYEKL. This CDR3 contains 14 residues. After removal of 5 bases from V and 5 bases from J, the junction contained 7 bases not matched to a gene. CDR3 sequence reads: CASSNRQGRTEAFF. The CDR3 region has the DNA TGCGCCAGCAGCAACAGACAGGGGAGGACTGAAGCTTTCTTT.

In this sample, this clonotype turned up many times. The rearrangement links TRBV7-2 to TRBJ2-1; D not certain. The CDR3 has 14 residues. CDR1 and CDR2 (germline): SGHTA, FQGNSA. Trimming stripped 1 base from V and 9 bases from J, with 13 bases between. The CDR3 DNA reads as TGTGCCAGCAGCTTAGGACTGTTTCTTGCTGAGCAGTTCTTC. Translated: CASSLGLFLAEQFF.

This clonotype appeared many times. CDR3 residues: CASSRDYNTGELFF. The CDR3 DNA follows: TGTGCCAGCAGCAGAGACTATAACACCGGGGAGCTGTTTTTT. V is TRBV7-3 and J is TRBJ2-2, with a weak D call TRBD2 (5 bases). V was trimmed by 5 bases and J by 2 bases, leaving 9 bases between them. The germline V gene has CDR1 SGHTA and CDR2 FQGTGA. CDR3 size: 14 residues.